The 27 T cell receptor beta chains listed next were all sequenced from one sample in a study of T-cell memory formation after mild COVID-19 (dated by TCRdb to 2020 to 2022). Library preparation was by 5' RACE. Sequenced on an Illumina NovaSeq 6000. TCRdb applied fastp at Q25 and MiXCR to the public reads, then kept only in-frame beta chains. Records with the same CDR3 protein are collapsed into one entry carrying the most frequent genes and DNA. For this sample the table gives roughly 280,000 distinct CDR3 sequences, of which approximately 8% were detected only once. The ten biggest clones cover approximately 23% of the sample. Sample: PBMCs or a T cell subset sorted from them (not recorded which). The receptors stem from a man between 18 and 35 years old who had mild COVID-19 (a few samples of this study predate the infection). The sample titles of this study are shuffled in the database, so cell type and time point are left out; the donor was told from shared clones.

The CDR3 DNA reads TGTGCCAGCAGTTCCACAGGCGCCAATCAGCCCCAGCATTTT. This sequence encodes CASSSTGANQPQHF. V and J are TRBV27 and TRBJ1-5; a weak D match, TRBD1 (5 bases). The germline gives CDR1 MNHEY, CDR2 SMNVEV (reference sequence). The CDR3 consists of 14 residues. The V end was cut by 4 bases, the J end by 3 bases, with 10 bases between.

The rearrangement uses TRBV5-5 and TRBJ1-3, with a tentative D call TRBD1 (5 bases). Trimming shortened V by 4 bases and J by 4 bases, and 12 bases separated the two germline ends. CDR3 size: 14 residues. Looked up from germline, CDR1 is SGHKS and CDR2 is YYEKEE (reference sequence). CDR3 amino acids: CASSRREAGNTIYF. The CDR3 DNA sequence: TGTGCCAGCAGCCGCAGGGAGGCCGGAAACACCATATATTTT. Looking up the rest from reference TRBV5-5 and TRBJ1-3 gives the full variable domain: DAGVTQSPTHLIKTRGQQVTLRCSPISGHKSVSWYQQVLGQGPQFIFQYYEKEERGRGNFPDRFSARQFPNYSSELNVNALLLGDSALYLCASSRREAGNTIYFGEGSWLTVV.

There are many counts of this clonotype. DNA for the CDR3: TGTGCCAGCGGTGGGACCCAGTACTTC. Amino acid sequence: CASGGTQYF. V and J are TRBV7-8 and TRBJ2-5; D ambiguous. Per the germline V gene, CDR1 is SGHVS and CDR2 is FQNEAQ. The V end was cut by 8 bases, the J end by 7 bases, with 5 bases between. This CDR3 comprises 9 residues.

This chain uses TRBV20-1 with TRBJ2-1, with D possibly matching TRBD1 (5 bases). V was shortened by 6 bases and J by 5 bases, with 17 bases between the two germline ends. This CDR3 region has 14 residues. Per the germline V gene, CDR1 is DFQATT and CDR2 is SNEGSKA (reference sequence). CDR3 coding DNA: TGCAGTGCCCTACGGTGGGGCAGTAACAATGAGCAGTTCTTC. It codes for CSALRWGSNNEQFF.

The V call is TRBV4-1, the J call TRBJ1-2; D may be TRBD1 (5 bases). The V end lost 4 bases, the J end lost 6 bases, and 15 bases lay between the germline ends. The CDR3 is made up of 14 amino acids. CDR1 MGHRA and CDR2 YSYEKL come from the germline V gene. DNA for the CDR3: TGCGCCAGCAGCCTCCCTGGGGGGAAGAATGGCTACACCTTC. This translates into CASSLPGGKNGYTF.

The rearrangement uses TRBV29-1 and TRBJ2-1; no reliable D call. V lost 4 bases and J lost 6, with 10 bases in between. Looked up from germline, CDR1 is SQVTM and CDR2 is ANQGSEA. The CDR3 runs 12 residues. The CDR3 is CSVVYTGNEQFF. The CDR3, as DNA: TGCAGCGTTGTGTATACGGGCAATGAGCAGTTCTTC.

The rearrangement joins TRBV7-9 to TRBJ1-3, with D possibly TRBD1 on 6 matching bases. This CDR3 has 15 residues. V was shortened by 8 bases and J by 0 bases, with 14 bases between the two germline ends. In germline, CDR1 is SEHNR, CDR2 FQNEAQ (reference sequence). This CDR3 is CASGPTGTSGNTIYF. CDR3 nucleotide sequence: TGTGCCAGCGGCCCTACAGGGACCTCTGGAAACACCATATATTTT.

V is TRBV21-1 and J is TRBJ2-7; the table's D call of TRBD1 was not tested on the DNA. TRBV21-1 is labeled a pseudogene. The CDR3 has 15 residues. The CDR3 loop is CASSAFRDRDHEQYV. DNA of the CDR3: TGTGCCAGCAGCGCATTCCGGGACAGGGACCACGAGCAGTACGTC.

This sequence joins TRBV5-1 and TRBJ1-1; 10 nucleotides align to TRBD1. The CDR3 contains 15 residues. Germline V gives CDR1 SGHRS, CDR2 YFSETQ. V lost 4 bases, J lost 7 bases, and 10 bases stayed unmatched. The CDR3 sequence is CASSLTGTGVGEAFF. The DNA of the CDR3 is TGCGCCAGCAGCCTGACCGGGACAGGGGTGGGTGAAGCTTTCTTT.

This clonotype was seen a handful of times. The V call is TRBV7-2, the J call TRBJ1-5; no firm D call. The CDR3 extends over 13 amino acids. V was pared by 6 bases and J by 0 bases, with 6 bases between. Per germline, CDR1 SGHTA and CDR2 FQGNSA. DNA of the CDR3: TGTGCCAGCAGTCGGCATAGCAATCAGCCCCAGCATTTT. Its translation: CASSRHSNQPQHF.

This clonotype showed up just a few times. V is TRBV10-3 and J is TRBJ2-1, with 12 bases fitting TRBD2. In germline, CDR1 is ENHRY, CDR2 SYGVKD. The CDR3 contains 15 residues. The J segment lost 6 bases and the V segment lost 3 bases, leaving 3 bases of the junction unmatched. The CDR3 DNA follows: TGTGCCATCAGTGATGGGACTAGCGGGTCCAATGAGCAGTTCTTC. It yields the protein CAISDGTSGSNEQFF.

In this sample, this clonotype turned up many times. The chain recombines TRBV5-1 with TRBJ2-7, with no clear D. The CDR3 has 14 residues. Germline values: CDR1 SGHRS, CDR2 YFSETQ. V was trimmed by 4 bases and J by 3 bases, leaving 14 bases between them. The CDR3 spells CASSPSRPLYEQYF. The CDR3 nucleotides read TGCGCCAGCAGCCCTTCTAGACCGCTCTACGAGCAGTACTTC.

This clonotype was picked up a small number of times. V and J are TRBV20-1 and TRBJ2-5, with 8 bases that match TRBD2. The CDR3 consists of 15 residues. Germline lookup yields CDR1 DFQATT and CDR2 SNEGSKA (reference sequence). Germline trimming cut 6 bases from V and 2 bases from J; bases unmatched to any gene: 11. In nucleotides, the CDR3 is TGCAGTGCCAAGAGACTTAGCGGGGCACAAGAGACCCAGTACTTC. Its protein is CSAKRLSGAQETQYF.

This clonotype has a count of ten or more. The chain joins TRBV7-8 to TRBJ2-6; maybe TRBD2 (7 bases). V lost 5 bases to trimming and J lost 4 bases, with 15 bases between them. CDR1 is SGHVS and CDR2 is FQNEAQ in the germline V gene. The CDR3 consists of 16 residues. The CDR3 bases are TGTGCCAGCAGCGGACGGGGGGCGCCCGGGGCCAACGTCCTGACTTTC. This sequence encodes CASSGRGAPGANVLTF. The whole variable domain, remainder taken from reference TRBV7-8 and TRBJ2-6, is GAGVSQSPRYKVAKRGQDVALRCDPISGHVSLFWYQQALGQGPEFLTYFQNEAQLDKSGLPSDRFFAERPEGSVSTLKIQRTQQEDSAVYLCASSGRGAPGANVLTFGAGSRLTVL.

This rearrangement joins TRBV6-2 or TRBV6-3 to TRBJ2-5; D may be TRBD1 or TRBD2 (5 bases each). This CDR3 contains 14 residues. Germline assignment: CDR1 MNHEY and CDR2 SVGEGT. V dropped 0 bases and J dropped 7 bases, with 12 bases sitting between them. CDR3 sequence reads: CASSYSSGTGTQYF. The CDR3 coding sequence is TGTGCCAGCAGTTACTCTTCGGGGACCGGGACCCAGTACTTC.

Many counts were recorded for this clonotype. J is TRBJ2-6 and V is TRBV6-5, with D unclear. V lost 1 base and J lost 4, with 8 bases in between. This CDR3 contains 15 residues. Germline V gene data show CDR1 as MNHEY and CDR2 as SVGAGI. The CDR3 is CASSYFSAGANVLTF. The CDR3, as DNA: TGTGCCAGCAGTTACTTCTCGGCGGGGGCCAACGTCCTGACTTTC.

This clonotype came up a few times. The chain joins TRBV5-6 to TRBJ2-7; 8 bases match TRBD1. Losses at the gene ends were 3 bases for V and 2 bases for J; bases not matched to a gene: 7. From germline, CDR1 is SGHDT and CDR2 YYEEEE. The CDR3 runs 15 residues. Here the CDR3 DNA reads TGTGCCAGCAGCTCGGCGGGACAGGTAACCTACGAGCAGTACGTC. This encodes CASSSAGQVTYEQYV.

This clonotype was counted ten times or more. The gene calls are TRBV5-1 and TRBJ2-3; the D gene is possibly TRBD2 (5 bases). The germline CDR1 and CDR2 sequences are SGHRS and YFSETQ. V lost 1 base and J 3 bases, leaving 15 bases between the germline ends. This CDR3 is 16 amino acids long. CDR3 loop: CASSLPTISLTDTQYF. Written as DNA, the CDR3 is TGCGCCAGCAGCTTGCCGACTATCTCGCTTACAGATACGCAGTATTTT.

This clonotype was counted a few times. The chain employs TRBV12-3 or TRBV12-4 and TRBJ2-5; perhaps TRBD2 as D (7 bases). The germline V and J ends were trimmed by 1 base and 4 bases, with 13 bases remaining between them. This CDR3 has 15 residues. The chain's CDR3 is CASSLGGGPSETQYF. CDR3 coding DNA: TGTGCCAGCAGTTTAGGGGGGGGCCCGTCAGAGACCCAGTACTTC.

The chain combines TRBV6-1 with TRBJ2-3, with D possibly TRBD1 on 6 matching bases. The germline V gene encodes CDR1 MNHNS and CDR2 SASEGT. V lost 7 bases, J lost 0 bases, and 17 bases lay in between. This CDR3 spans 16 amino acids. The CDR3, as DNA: TGTGCCAGCAACTTCTACAGGGTTTCTAGCACAGATACGCAGTATTTT. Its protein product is CASNFYRVSSTDTQYF.

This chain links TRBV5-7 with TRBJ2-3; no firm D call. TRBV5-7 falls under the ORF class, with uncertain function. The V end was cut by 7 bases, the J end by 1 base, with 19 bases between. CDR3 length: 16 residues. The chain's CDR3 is CASRPFLQARTDTQYF. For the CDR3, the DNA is TGTGCCAGCCGACCCTTTCTGCAAGCACGCACAGATACGCAGTATTTT.

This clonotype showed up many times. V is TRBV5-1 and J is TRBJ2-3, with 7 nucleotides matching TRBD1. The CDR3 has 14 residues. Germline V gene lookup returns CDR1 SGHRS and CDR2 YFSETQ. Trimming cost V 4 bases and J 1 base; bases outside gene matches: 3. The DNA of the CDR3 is TGCGCCAGCAGCGATGGACAGGGCACAGATACGCAGTATTTT. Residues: CASSDGQGTDTQYF.

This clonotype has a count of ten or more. CDR3 sequence: CASTRLAGGETQYF. CDR3 coding DNA: TGTGCCAGCACTAGACTAGCGGGGGGGGAGACCCAGTACTTC. V and J are TRBV6-5 and TRBJ2-5; 14 bases agree with TRBD2. The germline V gene encodes CDR1 MNHEY and CDR2 SVGAGI. The CDR3 is 14 amino acids. V shed 7 bases and J 5 bases; nucleotides not matched to a gene: 3.

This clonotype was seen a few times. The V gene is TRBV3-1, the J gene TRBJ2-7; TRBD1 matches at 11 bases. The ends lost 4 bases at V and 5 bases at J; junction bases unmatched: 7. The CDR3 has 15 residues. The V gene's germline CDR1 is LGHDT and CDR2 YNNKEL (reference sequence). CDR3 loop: CASSPGQGAVNEQYF. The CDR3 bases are TGTGCCAGCAGCCCAGGACAGGGGGCCGTCAACGAGCAGTACTTC.

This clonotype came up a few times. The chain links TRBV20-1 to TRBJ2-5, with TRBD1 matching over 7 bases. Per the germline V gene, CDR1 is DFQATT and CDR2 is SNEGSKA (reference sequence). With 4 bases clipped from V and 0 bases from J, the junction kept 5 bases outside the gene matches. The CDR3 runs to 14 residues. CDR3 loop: CSATGTEYQETQYF. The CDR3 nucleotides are TGCAGTGCTACCGGGACAGAGTACCAAGAGACCCAGTACTTC.

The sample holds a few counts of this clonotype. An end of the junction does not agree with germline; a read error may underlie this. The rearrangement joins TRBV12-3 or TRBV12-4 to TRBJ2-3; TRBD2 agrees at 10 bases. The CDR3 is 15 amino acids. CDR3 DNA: TGTGCCAGCAGTATAGCGGGAGGCAGGGCAGATACGCAGTATTTT. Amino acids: CASSIAGGRADTQYF.

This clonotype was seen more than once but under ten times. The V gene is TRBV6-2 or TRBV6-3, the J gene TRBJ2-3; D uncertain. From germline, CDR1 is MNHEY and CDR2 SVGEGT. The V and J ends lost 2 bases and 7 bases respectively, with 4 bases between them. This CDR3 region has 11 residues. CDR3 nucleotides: TGTGCCAGCAGTTACCAACATACGCAGTATTTT. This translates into CASSYQHTQYF.